Listed here is a single T cell receptor (beta chain). Its specificity is unknown. The source of the sample is a study of cytomegalovirus exposure and HLA in healthy donors. Study-level background: Ancestry clustering placed roughly four fifths of around 400 genotyped donors in the Caucasian-associated cluster. Findings of the study overall: A list of more than 150 TCR beta chains associated with cytomegalovirus was given.

PCR involved 60 Vbeta and 13 Jbeta primers. Libraries were prepared by immunoSEQ multiplex PCR; TCRdb keeps only in-frame clonotypes and omits some of them. The sample records about 160,000 clones, 80% to 90% being singletons. V trimming: 6 bases; J trimming: 0 bases; junction bases outside the gene matches: 2. CDR1 and CDR2 (germline): SGHAT, FQDESV (reference sequence). There are 14 residues in the CDR3. The sequence came from a man aged 50-59 years in good health and CMV-seropositive. The chain joins TRBV11-1 to TRBJ1-3, with 7 positions matching TRBD1. The source material was PBMCs. The CDR3 here is CASSGQVSGNTIYF. The CDR3 coding sequence is TGTGCCAGCAGTGGACAGGTCTCTGGAAACACCATATATTTT.